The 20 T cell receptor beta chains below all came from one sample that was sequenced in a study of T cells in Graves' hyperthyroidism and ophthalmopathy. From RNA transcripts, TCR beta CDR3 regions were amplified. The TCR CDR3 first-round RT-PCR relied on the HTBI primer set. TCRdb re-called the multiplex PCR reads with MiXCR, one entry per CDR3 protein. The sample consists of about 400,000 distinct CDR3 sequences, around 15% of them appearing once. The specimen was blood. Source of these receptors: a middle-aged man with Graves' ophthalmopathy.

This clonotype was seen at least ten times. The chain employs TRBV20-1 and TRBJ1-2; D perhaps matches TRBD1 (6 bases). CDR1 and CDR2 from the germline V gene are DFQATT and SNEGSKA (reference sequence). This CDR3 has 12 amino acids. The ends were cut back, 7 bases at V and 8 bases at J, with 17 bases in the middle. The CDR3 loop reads CSGTGGPEGYTF. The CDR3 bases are TGCAGTGGTACGGGGGGGCCCGAAGGCTACACCTTC.

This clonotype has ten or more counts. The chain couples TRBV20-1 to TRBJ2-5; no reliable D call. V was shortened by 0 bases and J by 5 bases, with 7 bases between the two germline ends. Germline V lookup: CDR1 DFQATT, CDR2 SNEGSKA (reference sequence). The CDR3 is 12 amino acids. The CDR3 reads CSARDLGETQYF. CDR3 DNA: TGCAGTGCTAGAGATTTAGGGGAGACCCAGTACTTC.

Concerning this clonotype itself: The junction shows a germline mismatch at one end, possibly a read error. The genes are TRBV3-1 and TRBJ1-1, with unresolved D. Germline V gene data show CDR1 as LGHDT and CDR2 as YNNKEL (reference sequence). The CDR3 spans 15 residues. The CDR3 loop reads CASSRGRTSGTEAFF. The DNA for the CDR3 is TGTGCCAGTAGCCGTGGGAGGACCTCCGGGACTGAAGCTTTCTTT.

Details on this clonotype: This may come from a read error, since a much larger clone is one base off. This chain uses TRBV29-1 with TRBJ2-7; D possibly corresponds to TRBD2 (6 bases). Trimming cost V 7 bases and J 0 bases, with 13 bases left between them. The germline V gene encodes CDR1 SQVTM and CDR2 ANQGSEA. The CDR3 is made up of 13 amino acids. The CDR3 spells CSGRERSSYEQYF. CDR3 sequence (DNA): TGCAGCGGCCGGGAGAGGAGCTCCTACGAGCAGTACTTC.

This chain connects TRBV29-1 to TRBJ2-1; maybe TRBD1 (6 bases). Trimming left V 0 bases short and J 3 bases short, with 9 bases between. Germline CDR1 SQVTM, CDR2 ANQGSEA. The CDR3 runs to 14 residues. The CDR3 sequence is CSVEDNRVYNEQFF. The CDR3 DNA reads TGCAGCGTTGAAGATAACAGGGTCTACAATGAGCAGTTCTTC.

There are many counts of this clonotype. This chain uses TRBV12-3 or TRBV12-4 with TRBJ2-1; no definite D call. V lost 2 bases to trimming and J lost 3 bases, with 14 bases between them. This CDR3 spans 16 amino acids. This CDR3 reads CASSLQLMMGYNEQFF. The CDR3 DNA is TGTGCCAGCAGTTTACAACTTATGATGGGCTACAATGAGCAGTTCTTC.

CDR3 loop: CASSVDLGSYEQYF. The CDR3 DNA follows: TGTGCCAGCAGCGTAGATCTGGGCTCCTACGAGCAGTACTTC. This sequence joins TRBV9 and TRBJ2-7; D unresolved. Germline CDR1 and CDR2: SGDLS and YYNGEE. V lost 0 bases, J lost 0 bases, and 7 bases lay in between. CDR3 length: 14 amino acids. The full variable domain, rest sourced from reference TRBV9 and TRBJ2-7, is DSGVTQTPKHLITATGQRVTLRCSPRSGDLSVYWYQQSLDQGLQFLIQYYNGEERAKGNILERFSAQQFPDLHSELNLSSLELGDSALYFCASSVDLGSYEQYFGPGTRLTVT.

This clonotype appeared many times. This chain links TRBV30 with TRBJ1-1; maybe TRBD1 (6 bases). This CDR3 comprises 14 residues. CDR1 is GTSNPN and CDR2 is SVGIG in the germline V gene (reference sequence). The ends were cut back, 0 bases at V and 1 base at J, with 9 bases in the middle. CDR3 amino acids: CAWSVPQGNTEAFF. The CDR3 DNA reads TGTGCCTGGAGTGTACCACAGGGGAACACTGAAGCTTTCTTT.

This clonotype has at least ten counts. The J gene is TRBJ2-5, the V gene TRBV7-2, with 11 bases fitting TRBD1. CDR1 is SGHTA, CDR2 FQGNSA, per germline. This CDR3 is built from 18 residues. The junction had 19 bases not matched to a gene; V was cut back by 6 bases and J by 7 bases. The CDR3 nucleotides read TGTGCCAGCAGTGTTGATGGGACAGGGGGAGGTGAAGAGGGGACCCAGTACTTC. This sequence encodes CASSVDGTGGGEEGTQYF.

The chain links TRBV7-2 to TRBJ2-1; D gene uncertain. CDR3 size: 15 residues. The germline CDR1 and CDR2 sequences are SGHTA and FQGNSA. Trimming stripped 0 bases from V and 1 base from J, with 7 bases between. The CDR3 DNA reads TGTGCCAGCAGCTTAGCGGGATGGTCCTACAATGAGCAGTTCTTC. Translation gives CASSLAGWSYNEQFF.

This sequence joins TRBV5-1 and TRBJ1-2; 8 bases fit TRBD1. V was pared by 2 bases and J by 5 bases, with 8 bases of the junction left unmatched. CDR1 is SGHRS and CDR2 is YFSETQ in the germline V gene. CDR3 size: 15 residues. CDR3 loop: CASSLGQGSGYGYTF. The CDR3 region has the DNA TGCGCCAGCAGCTTAGGACAGGGCTCAGGGTATGGCTACACCTTC.

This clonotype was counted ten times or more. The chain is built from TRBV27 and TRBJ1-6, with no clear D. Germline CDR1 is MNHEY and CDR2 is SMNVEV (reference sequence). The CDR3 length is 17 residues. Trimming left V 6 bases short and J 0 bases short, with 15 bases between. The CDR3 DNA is TGTGCCAGCAGCCACCTGACGGCGAGCTCCTATAATTCACCCCTCCACTTT. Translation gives CASSHLTASSYNSPLHF.

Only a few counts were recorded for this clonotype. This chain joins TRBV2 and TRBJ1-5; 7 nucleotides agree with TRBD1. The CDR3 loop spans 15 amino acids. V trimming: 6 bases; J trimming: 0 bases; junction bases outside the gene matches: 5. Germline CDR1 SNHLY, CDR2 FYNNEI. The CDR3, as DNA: TGTGCCAGCAGACGGGACAGCCATAGCAATCAGCCCCAGCATTTT. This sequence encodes CASRRDSHSNQPQHF.

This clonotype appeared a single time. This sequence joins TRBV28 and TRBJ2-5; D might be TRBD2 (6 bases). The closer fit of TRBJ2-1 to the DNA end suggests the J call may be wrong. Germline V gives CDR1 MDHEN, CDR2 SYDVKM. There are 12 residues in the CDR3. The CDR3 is CASSPGLLTQFF. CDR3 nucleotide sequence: TGTGCCAGCAGCCCGGGACTCCTGACCCAGTTCTTC.

The CDR3 here is CASSRDRANNEQFF. The CDR3 region has the DNA TGTGCCAGCAGCCGGGACAGGGCCAACAATGAGCAGTTCTTC. The chain employs TRBV3-1 and TRBJ2-1; 9 positions agree with TRBD1. V lost 4 bases and J lost 5; bases outside the gene matches: 3. Germline CDR1 and CDR2: LGHDT and YNNKEL (reference sequence). This CDR3 has 14 amino acids.

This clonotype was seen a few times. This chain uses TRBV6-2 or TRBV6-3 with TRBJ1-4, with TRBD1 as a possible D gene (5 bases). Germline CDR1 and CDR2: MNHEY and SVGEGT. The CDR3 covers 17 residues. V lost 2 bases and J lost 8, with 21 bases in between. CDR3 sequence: CASSYGAGKGFGEKLFF. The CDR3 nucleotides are TGTGCCAGCAGTTACGGGGCAGGGAAGGGTTTCGGGGAAAAACTGTTTTTT.

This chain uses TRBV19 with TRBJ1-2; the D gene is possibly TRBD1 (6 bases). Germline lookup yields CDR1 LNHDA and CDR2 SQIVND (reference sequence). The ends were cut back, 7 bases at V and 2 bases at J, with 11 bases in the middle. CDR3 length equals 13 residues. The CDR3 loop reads CASKEQGNYGYTF. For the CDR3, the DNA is TGTGCCAGTAAAGAACAGGGAAACTATGGCTACACCTTC.

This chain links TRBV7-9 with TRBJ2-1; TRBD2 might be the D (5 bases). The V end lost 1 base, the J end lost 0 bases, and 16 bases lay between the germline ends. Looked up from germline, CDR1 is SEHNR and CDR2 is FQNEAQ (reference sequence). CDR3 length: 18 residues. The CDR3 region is CASSLELSSRSSYNEQFF. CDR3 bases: TGTGCCAGCAGCTTAGAACTATCTAGCCGGAGCTCCTACAATGAGCAGTTCTTC.

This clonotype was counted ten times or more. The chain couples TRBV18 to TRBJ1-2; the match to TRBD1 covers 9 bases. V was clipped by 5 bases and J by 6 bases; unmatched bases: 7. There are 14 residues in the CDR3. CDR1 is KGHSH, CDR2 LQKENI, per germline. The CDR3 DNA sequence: TGTGCCAGCTCAACGGACAGGGGTCGCCATGGCTACACCTTC. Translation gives CASSTDRGRHGYTF.

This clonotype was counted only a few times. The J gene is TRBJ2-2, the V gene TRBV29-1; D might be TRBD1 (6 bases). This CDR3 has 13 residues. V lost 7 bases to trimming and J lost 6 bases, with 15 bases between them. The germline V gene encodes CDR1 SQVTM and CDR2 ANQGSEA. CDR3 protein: CSAGTGTSGELFF. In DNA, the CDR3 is TGCAGCGCCGGAACAGGGACCTCCGGGGAGCTGTTTTTT.